Detailed here is one TCR beta chain. Its antigen is currently unknown. The CDR3 is made up of 13 amino acids. Germline CDR1 reads MNHEY; CDR2 reads SVGAGI. With 4 bases clipped from V and 7 bases from J, the junction kept 3 bases outside the gene matches. Generated by immunoSEQ multiplex PCR, the TCRdb table keeps only in-frame clones and is missing some. The repertoire holds 130,000 to 150,000 clones, with around nine tenths as singletons. This entry is derived from a study of T cell responses to AZD1222 COVID-19 vaccine. Overall study findings and caveats: An increase in Spike-specific TCR breadth and depth was observed after two AZD1222 doses. As reported, nearly half of all spike-specific TCRs target variant regions that are unmutated. Repertoires were obtained solely post-peak T cell response. Donors were largely white British and mainly female; clonal diversity was possibly underestimated.

The clonotype originates from an adult in good health. Sequencing was performed on peripheral blood, taken on day 0 of AZD1222 vaccination. The V and J genes are TRBV6-5 and TRBJ2-1; 8 bases fit TRBD2. The CDR3 protein is CASSLAGWNEQFF. CDR3 DNA: TGTGCCAGCAGTTTAGCGGGATGGAATGAGCAGTTCTTC.